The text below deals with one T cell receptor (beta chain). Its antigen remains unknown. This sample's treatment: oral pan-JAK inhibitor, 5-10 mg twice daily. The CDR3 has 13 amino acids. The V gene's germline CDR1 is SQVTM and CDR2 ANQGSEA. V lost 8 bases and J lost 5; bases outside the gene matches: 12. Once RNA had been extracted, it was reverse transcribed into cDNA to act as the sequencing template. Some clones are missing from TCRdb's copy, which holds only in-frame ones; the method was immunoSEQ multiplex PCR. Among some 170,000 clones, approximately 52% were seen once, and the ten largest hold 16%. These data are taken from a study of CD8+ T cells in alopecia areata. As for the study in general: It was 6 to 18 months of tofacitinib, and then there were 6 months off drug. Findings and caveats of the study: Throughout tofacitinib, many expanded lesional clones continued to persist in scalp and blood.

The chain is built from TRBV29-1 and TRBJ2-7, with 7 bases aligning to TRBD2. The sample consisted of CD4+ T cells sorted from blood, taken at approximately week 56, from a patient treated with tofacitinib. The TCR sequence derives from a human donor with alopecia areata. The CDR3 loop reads CSFLGRGRDEQYF. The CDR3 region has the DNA TGCAGCTTCCTTGGGCGGGGGAGGGACGAGCAGTACTTC.